This record looks at one TCR beta chain sequence and its context. Its antigen is still unknown. The sample comes from a study of OX40 agonist ivuxolimab in advanced cancers. Study observations and caveats: Expanded clones belonging to CD8+ T cells outnumbered, on average, those of CD4+. The antigen specificity of the peripheral T cells (those that were expanded) was not determined.

Germline V lookup: CDR1 SNHLY, CDR2 FYNNEI. V lost 9 bases to trimming and J lost 3 bases, with 14 bases between them. The CDR3 runs to 13 residues. The assay was immunoSEQ multiplex PCR, and TCRdb's table has in-frame clones only and misses some. Of over 25,000 clones listed, approximately 91% were seen once; the top ten hold 9.4%. On cycle 4 day 1 and cycle 7 day 1, as well as at baseline, blood was sampled. This TCR derives from an adult with an advanced solid tumor such as melanoma, head and neck, liver or kidney cancer. The chain has TRBV2 and TRBJ2-5, with D maybe TRBD1 (5 bases). The specimen comprised CD4+ or CD8+ T cells sorted from blood, sampled in a trial of the OX40 agonist ivuxolimab. CDR3 sequence reads: CARRQPWEETQYF. Written as DNA, the CDR3 is TGTGCCAGACGACAGCCTTGGGAAGAGACCCAGTACTTC.